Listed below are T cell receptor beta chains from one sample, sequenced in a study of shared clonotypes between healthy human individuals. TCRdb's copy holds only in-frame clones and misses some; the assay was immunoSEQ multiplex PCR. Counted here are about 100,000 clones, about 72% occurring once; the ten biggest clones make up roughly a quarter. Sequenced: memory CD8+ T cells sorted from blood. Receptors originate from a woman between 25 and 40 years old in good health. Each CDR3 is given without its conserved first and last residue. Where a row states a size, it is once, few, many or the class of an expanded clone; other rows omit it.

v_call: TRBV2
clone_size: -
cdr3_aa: ATLWQGDKNIQY

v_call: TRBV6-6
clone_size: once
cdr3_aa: ASSRTGSNQPQH

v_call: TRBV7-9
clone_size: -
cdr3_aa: ASSLEPGDSSYEQY

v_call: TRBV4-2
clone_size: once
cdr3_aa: ASSQALALYNEQF

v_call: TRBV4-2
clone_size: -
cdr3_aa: ASTGREQY

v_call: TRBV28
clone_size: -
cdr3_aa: ASSPYPPPGQGRKYQETQY

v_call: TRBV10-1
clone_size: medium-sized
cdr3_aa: ASSESPGDSGNTIY

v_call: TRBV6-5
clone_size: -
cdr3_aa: ASSYGRVGGSIQY

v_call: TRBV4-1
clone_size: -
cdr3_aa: ASRAAVAGVNTEAF

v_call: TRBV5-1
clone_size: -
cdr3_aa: ASSLAQGTDTQY

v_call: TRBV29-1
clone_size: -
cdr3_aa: SVEGSTHNEQF

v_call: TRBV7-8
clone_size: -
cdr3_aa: ASSLGRRGNQPQH

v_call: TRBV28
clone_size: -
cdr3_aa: ASSLTSGSTDTQY

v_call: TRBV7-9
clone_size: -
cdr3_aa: ASSLVGPDEQF

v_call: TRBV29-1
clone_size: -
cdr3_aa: SVRLAGANTGELF

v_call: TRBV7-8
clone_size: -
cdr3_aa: ASSPPGSGGREQY

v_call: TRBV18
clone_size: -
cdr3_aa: ASSLTGPSYEAF

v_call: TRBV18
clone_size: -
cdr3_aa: ASSTGQGAFTETQY

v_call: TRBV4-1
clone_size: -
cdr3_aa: ASSRPGRETGELF

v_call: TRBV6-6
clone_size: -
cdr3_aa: ASSSTGIGNTIY

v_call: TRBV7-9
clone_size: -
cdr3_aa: ASSLATWSGPIQRGIQY

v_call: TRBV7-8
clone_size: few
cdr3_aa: ASSLLARSSYEQY

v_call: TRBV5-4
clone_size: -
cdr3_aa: ASSLDRSNEKLF

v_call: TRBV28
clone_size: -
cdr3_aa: ASSPDRSLHTGELF

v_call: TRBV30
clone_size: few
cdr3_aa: AWGGGTSGTFTYEQY

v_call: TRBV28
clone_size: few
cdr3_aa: ASSLWSSSRDTQY

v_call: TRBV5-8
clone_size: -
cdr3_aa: ASSFGDYRGEQY

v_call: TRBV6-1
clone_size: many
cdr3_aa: ASSAGHGSYNEQF

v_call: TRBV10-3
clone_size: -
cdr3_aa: AISVAGQGVLTGNTIY

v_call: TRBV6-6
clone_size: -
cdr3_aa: ASSKQGNEQF

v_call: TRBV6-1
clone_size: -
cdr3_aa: ASTNLGTSYEQY

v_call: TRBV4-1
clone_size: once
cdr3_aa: ASSPKGTGGDEQY

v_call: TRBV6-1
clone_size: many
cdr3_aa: ASSDADENQPQH

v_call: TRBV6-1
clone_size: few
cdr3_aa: ASSGTSGPTNTGELF

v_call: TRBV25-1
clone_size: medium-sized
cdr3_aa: ASSPPGGAYGYT

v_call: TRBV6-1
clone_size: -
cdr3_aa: ASSAAGTSVYNEQF

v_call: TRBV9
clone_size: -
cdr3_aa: ASSVEVASTEAF

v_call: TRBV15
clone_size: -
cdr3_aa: ATSPRTGVAKNIQY

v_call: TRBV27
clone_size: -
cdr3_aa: ASSLLGDRGPGELF

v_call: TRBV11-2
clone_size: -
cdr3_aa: ASSLVSGSPYGYT

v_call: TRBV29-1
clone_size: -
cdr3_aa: SGDSNTGELF

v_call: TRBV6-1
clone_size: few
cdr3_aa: ASSETPGGTDTQY

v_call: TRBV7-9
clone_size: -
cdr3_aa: ASSLRTGDGEQY

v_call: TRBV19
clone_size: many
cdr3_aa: ASSRQFSSYEQY

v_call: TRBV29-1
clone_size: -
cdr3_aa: SGGEGLSYEQY